The clone carrying this T cell receptor beta chain was counted between two and nine times. The germline CDR1 and CDR2 sequences are SGHRS and YFSETQ. The CDR3 is made up of 14 amino acids. Germline trimming cut 1 base from V and 3 bases from J; bases unmatched to any gene: 3. This entry comes from a study of blood T cells in healthy people across ages. Primed by a sample-barcoded 5' primer and a J-beta primer mix, a second PCR proceeded for about 6 to 11 cycles. Each single sample gave us at least 3 million CDR3-containing paired-end reads. A single record per CDR3 protein comes from TCRdb applying MiXCR to the 5' RACE reads. The sample lists about a million distinct CDR3 sequences, just over 50% occurring once.

The chain combines TRBV5-1 with TRBJ2-5; 7 bases line up with TRBD1. Sequenced sample: blood. The receptor was derived from a woman in her sixties or seventies in good health. Here the CDR3 DNA reads TGCGCCAGCAGCTTGATAACAGGGGAAGAGACCCAGTACTTC. This translates into CASSLITGEETQYF.